This T cell receptor (beta chain) was observed in a study of T cell repertoires in cytomegalovirus infection. Study-wide background: Indications of both CMV infection and matching HLA type were provided by public TCR beta signatures.

This clonotype was seen ten or more times. Its antigen is unknown. One entry per CDR3 protein results from TCRdb running MiXCR on the reads. This sample carries nearly 650,000 distinct CDR3 sequences, about 24% of them seen once, and the ten largest clones take 7.5% to 9%. Trimming took 1 base from V and 2 from J, leaving 8 bases between them. Germline CDR1 SGHVS, CDR2 FQNEAQ. This CDR3 has 14 amino acids. Whole-study findings and limits: Predominance within the ex vivo response was attributable to HLA-C-restricted CMV-specific TCR beta clonotypes. Carriers of CMV plus the relevant HLA were identified by cumulative public TCR beta family frequency.

This chain links TRBV7-8 with TRBJ2-5; D call uncertain. This TCR was sampled from a human donor in good health (CMV status not recorded). Some clones in this sample may be carry-over from other donors' samples. The material sequenced was CD8+ T cells from PBMCs. The CDR3 loop reads CASSLETAQETQYF. The CDR3, as DNA: TGTGCCAGCAGCTTAGAAACAGCACAAGAGACCCAGTACTTC.